The entry that follows covers one T cell receptor beta chain sequence. These data originate in a study of T cell changes during pregnancy in multiple sclerosis. Clones were read by immunoSEQ multiplex PCR, and TCRdb kept only the in-frame ones, dropping some. The sample has tens of thousands of clones; roughly 91% are singletons. Sequenced here: CD4+ T cells from peripheral blood mononuclear cells, sampled in the third trimester of pregnancy. The sequence was collected from a female donor with multiple sclerosis, enrolled in a pregnancy study.

CDR3 sequence reads: CASRVEITNEKLFF. In DNA, the CDR3 is TGCGCCAGCAGGGTGGAGATAACTAATGAAAAACTGTTTTTT. The chain recombines TRBV5-1 with TRBJ1-4; unclear D gene. The ends were cut back, 5 bases at V and 1 base at J, with 9 bases in the middle. This CDR3 spans 14 amino acids. Germline loops: CDR1 SGHRS, CDR2 YFSETQ. The full variable domain, in which reference TRBV5-1 and TRBJ1-4 provide the parts outside the CDR3, is KAGVTQTPRYLIKTRGQQVTLSCSPISGHRSVSWYQQTPGQGLQFLFEYFSETQRNKGNFPGRFSGRQFSNSRSEMNVSTLELGDSALYLCASRVEITNEKLFFGSGTQLSVL.